This T cell receptor beta chain was found in a study of molecular identifiers for immune sequencing clone quantification. Across the study: Naive CD8 cell RNA, from 20,000 or 100,000 cells, was split five ways in replicates, with four sequenced. Notes on the study in general: Highly expanded clone sizes could be underestimated by identical TCR molecules sharing a barcode.

TCRdb re-analysed the PCR reads in MiXCR, keeping a single row per CDR3 protein. The sample contains fewer than 45,000 distinct CDR3 sequences, about a fifth of which appear only once. Points on this clonotype: Its antigen is not known. A read error may be the cause here, since a much bigger clone is one base away.

The CDR3 loop spans 15 amino acids. Germline lookup yields CDR1 SQVTM and CDR2 ANQGSEA. The material sequenced was naive CD8+ T cells from blood, with Jurkat cell RNA spiked in. This sample's subset: FACS-sorted CD8+CD4-CCR7+CD45RA+ naive T cells. The TCR originated in a human donor in good health. Some libraries in this study had Jurkat cell RNA spiked in. The chain combines TRBV29-1 with TRBJ2-5, with TRBD2 matching over 9 bases. This chain's CDR3 is CSVVWLAGPQETRYF. CDR3 in DNA: TGCAGCGTTGTTTGGCTAGCGGGACCCCAAGAGACCCGGTACTTC.